The 28 T cell receptor beta chains below were found in one sample sequenced in a study of long-term antiretroviral therapy in people with HIV. Samples were assayed with immunoSEQ v3.0 at survey level. Clones were sequenced by immunoSEQ multiplex PCR, and TCRdb holds only the in-frame ones, with some missing. This table has 20,000 to 25,000 clones, about 92% appearing once. The starting material was unsorted PBMCs, obtained 4.4 years after starting antiretroviral therapy. These receptors came from a woman aged 45-65 years with HIV.

The DNA of the CDR3 is TGTGCCAGCAGCCAAGAAAGTGGGACGGGGACCCAAGAGACCCAGTACTTC. Protein product: CASSQESGTGTQETQYF. The rearrangement links TRBV4-2 to TRBJ2-5, with D tentatively TRBD1 or TRBD2 (5 bases each). The CDR3 contains 17 residues. Germline values: CDR1 LGHNA, CDR2 YNFKEQ. V was cut by 0 bases and J by 1 base, with 15 bases left in between.

DNA for the CDR3: TGTGCCACCAGCGGCGGGGCAGGTTCCGGTGAGCAGTTCTTC. It specifies CATSGGAGSGEQFF. J is TRBJ2-1 and V is TRBV15; tentatively, D is TRBD2 (6 bases). The ends were cut back, 5 bases at V and 9 bases at J, with 17 bases in the middle. The CDR3 runs to 14 residues. Germline assignment: CDR1 LNHNV and CDR2 YYDKDF (reference sequence).

This chain connects TRBV7-3 to TRBJ2-3, with D perhaps TRBD1 or TRBD2 (5 bases each). CDR3 length: 16 amino acids. Deletions cut 3 bases from V and 1 base from J, with 14 bases between. Looked up from germline, CDR1 is SGHTA and CDR2 is FQGTGA. The CDR3 protein is CASSFEGRGGTDTQYF. CDR3 nucleotides: TGTGCCAGCAGCTTCGAAGGTCGAGGGGGCACAGATACGCAGTATTTT.

This clone was observed a single time. The rearrangement joins TRBV25-1 to TRBJ2-1, with a tentative D call TRBD1 (5 bases). Trimming stripped 2 bases from V and 8 bases from J, with 10 bases between. Germline CDR1 and CDR2: MGHDK and SYGVNS. This CDR3 has 13 residues. The CDR3 protein is CASSEPGRDEQFF. The CDR3 DNA is TGTGCCAGCAGTGAACCAGGGCGCGATGAGCAGTTCTTC.

The chain employs TRBV29-1 and TRBJ2-7; tentatively, D is TRBD2 (7 bases). Trimming took off 7 bases at V and 4 bases at J, with 14 bases between the two ends. The CDR3 has 12 residues. From germline, CDR1 is SQVTM and CDR2 ANQGSEA. The CDR3 spells CSANKGGYEQYF. CDR3 bases: TGCAGCGCCAACAAGGGGGGGTACGAGCAGTACTTC.

Only one count was recorded for this clone. The chain is built from TRBV14 and TRBJ1-4; D remains unclear. CDR1 is SGHDN and CDR2 is FVKESK in the germline V gene. The CDR3 contains 14 residues. The V gene lost 1 base and the J gene lost 7 bases, with 10 bases spanning the gap. CDR3 sequence: CASSQGAGSEKLFF. The CDR3, as DNA: TGTGCCAGCAGCCAAGGGGCTGGAAGTGAAAAACTGTTTTTT.

The chain combines TRBV19 with TRBJ1-1, with D tentatively TRBD1 (5 bases). The germline V and J ends were trimmed by 9 bases and 2 bases, with 19 bases remaining between them. The germline V gene has CDR1 LNHDA and CDR2 SQIVND (reference sequence). The CDR3 is 15 residues long. The CDR3 is CASSPREGGNTEAFF. Written as DNA, the CDR3 is TGTGCCAGCTCTCCCAGGGAAGGTGGAAACACTGAAGCTTTCTTT. Looking up the rest from reference TRBV19 and TRBJ1-1 gives the full variable domain: DGGITQSPKYLFRKEGQNVTLSCEQNLNHDAMYWYRQDPGQGLRLIYYSQIVNDFQKGDIAEGYSVSREKKESFPLTVTSAQKNPTAFYLCASSPREGGNTEAFFGQGTRLTVV.

Regarding this clone: In the same sample, other DNA sequences code for this CDR3. The rearrangement joins TRBV10-2 to TRBJ1-5; possibly TRBD1 for D (5 bases). V was cut by 2 bases and J by 7 bases, with 9 bases left in between. Germline CDR1 WSHSY, CDR2 SAAADI. The CDR3 spans 13 residues. CDR3 sequence (DNA): TGCGCCAGCAGTGAGGGGGCCCGGCAGCCCCAGCATTTT. It specifies CASSEGARQPQHF.

The chain recombines TRBV19 with TRBJ2-2; no firm D call. CDR3 length equals 12 residues. Trimming shortened V by 2 bases and J by 5 bases, and 3 bases separated the two germline ends. Germline V gene data show CDR1 as LNHDA and CDR2 as SQIVND (reference sequence). CDR3 DNA sequence: TGTGCCAGTAGTATATGGACCGGGGAGCTGTTTTTT. Translated: CASSIWTGELFF.

The chain joins TRBV5-1 to TRBJ1-1; D unresolved. V was shortened by 0 bases and J by 2 bases, with 11 bases between the two germline ends. CDR1 and CDR2 from the germline V gene are SGHRS and YFSETQ. This CDR3 has 15 residues. CDR3 residues: CASSLAVGLNTEAFF. The CDR3 nucleotides are TGCGCCAGCAGCTTGGCTGTAGGGCTTAACACTGAAGCTTTCTTT.

The V gene is TRBV4-1, the J gene TRBJ1-4; no clear D. The germline V and J ends were trimmed by 4 bases and 5 bases, with 14 bases remaining between them. The CDR3 loop spans 15 amino acids. Per germline, CDR1 MGHRA and CDR2 YSYEKL. The CDR3 DNA is TGCGCCAGCAGCCGGGAGGGCGGATCCAATGAAAAACTGTTTTTT. Amino acids: CASSREGGSNEKLFF.

This chain uses TRBV9 with TRBJ1-6; D uncertain. From germline, CDR1 is SGDLS and CDR2 YYNGEE. The CDR3 is made up of 14 amino acids. Trimming removed 1 base from V and 8 bases from J, with 10 bases in between. The CDR3 here is CASSVMVSDSPLHF. CDR3 in DNA: TGTGCCAGCAGCGTAATGGTGAGTGATTCACCCCTCCACTTT.

The V and J genes are TRBV7-9 and TRBJ2-3; a weak D match, TRBD2 (5 bases). This CDR3 has 15 residues. V was trimmed by 1 base and J by 3 bases, leaving 11 bases between them. Germline assignment: CDR1 SEHNR and CDR2 FQNEAQ (reference sequence). Here the CDR3 DNA reads TGTGCCAGCAGCTTAGGCTTCGGGGAGACAGATACGCAGTATTTT. Encoded protein: CASSLGFGETDTQYF.

The CDR3 DNA is TGTGCCAGCAGTTCCCTGATCGGGGGCGGGGAGACCCAGTACTTC. Its translation: CASSSLIGGGETQYF. The rearrangement joins TRBV27 to TRBJ2-5; D tentatively fits TRBD1 or TRBD2 (6 bases each). This CDR3 is 15 amino acids long. Trimming removed 4 bases at V and 5 bases at J, with 17 bases between. Looked up from germline, CDR1 is MNHEY and CDR2 is SMNVEV (reference sequence).

A single count supports this clone. The chain combines TRBV30 with TRBJ1-4, with 7 bases matching TRBD1. Germline CDR1 is GTSNPN and CDR2 is SVGIG (reference sequence). The trim removed 2 bases at V and 5 bases at J, leaving 8 bases unmatched. The CDR3 is made up of 15 amino acids. The CDR3 nucleotides read TGTGCCTGGAGTTCCCGAGACAGGGCGAATGAAAAACTGTTTTTT. Translation: CAWSSRDRANEKLFF. The full variable domain, completed using reference TRBV30 and TRBJ1-4, is SQTIHQWPATLVQPVGSPLSLECTVEGTSNPNLYWYRQAAGRGLQLLFYSVGIGQISSEVPQNLSASRPQDRQFILSSKKLLLSDSGFYLCAWSSRDRANEKLFFGSGTQLSVL.

The chain couples TRBV10-3 to TRBJ1-1; 8 nucleotides align to TRBD1. V dropped 6 bases and J dropped 3; count of bases not matched to a gene: 3. CDR1 ENHRY and CDR2 SYGVKD come from the germline V gene. This CDR3 region has 13 residues. CDR3 residues: CAIRDRVDTEAFF. The CDR3, as DNA: TGTGCCATCAGGGACAGGGTTGACACTGAAGCTTTCTTT.

This chain joins TRBV18 and TRBJ2-1, with D possibly called TRBD1 or TRBD2 (5 bases each). Between the trimmed V and J ends, which lost 3 bases and 2 bases, there was a span of 17 bases. Germline values: CDR1 KGHSH, CDR2 LQKENI. This CDR3 has 17 amino acids. Written as DNA, the CDR3 is TGTGCCAGCTCACCCCAGATGGGACGCGGCCCCTACAATGAGCAGTTCTTC. Translating gives CASSPQMGRGPYNEQFF.

The chain links TRBV2 to TRBJ2-7, with 7 bases lining up with TRBD1. The germline V gene has CDR1 SNHLY and CDR2 FYNNEI. V lost 7 bases and J lost 2; bases outside the gene matches: 2. The CDR3 totals 12 residues. DNA for the CDR3: TGTGCCAGCACAGGGGGTACCTACGAGCAGTACTTC. Protein sequence: CASTGGTYEQYF.

The J gene is TRBJ1-2, the V gene TRBV5-1; D gene ambiguous. Between the trimmed V and J ends, which lost 0 bases and 2 bases, there was a span of 5 bases. Germline V gives CDR1 SGHRS, CDR2 YFSETQ. This CDR3 contains 13 residues. The CDR3 DNA sequence: TGCGCCAGCAGCTTGGACGGGAACTATGGCTACACCTTC. Its protein product is CASSLDGNYGYTF.

In this sample, this clone turned up once. Here the CDR3 reads CSVRGTITDTQYF. The CDR3 DNA follows: TGCAGCGTTAGGGGGACTATCACAGATACGCAGTATTTT. The chain combines TRBV29-1 with TRBJ2-3, with a weak D call TRBD2 (7 bases). CDR1 is SQVTM, CDR2 ANQGSEA, per germline. The CDR3 is 13 amino acids. V was clipped by 5 bases and J by 2 bases, with 11 bases between them.

The chain has TRBV19 and TRBJ2-7, with 14 positions matching TRBD2. V lost 4 bases to trimming and J lost 2 bases; unmatched junction nucleotides: 13. The CDR3 contains 19 residues. CDR1 and CDR2 from the germline V gene are LNHDA and SQIVND (reference sequence). Here the CDR3 reads CASSSRLAGGSAVTYEQYF. The DNA of the CDR3 is TGTGCCAGTAGTAGCCGACTAGCGGGGGGGTCCGCAGTCACCTACGAGCAGTACTTC.

This clone has a single count. The chain combines TRBV6-5 with TRBJ1-5; TRBD1 aligns across 7 bases. The CDR3 is 15 amino acids. CDR1 and CDR2 (germline): MNHEY, SVGAGI. The junction had 13 bases not matched to a gene; V was cut back by 5 bases and J by 9 bases. This CDR3 reads CASSTTGPPVSPQHF. The DNA of the CDR3 is TGTGCCAGCAGTACGACAGGGCCCCCGGTTTCGCCCCAGCATTTT.

The J gene is TRBJ2-7, the V gene TRBV5-1; 7 bases match TRBD2. CDR1 SGHRS and CDR2 YFSETQ come from the germline V gene. This CDR3 has 12 amino acids. V lost 4 bases, J lost 3 bases, and 1 base stayed unmatched. CDR3 DNA sequence: TGCGCCAGCAGCGGGGGGGGCTACGAGCAGTACTTC. This translates into CASSGGGYEQYF.

V is TRBV6-6 and J is TRBJ1-6, with unresolved D. CDR1 is MNHNY, CDR2 SVGAGI, per germline (reference sequence). The CDR3 covers 12 residues. V gave up 2 bases and J gave up 12 bases, with 8 bases separating them. In nucleotides, the CDR3 is TGTGCCAGCAGTTACGAGGAAGGACCCCTCCACTTT. Translated, it gives CASSYEEGPLHF.

The chain links TRBV4-1 to TRBJ2-1; D call uncertain. The germline V gene has CDR1 MGHRA and CDR2 YSYEKL. Trimming shortened V by 0 bases and J by 0 bases, and 9 bases separated the two germline ends. The CDR3 is 16 amino acids. DNA of the CDR3: TGCGCCAGCAGCCAAGAAGGATACGGCTCCTACAATGAGCAGTTCTTC. Encoded protein: CASSQEGYGSYNEQFF.

The chain employs TRBV18 and TRBJ1-1; tentative D call: TRBD1 (5 bases). Germline CDR1 KGHSH, CDR2 LQKENI. V lost 2 bases and J 2 bases, leaving 9 bases between the germline ends. There are 14 residues in the CDR3. The CDR3 DNA is TGTGCCAGCTCACCATCGGGGCCTAACACTGAAGCTTTCTTT. Its protein is CASSPSGPNTEAFF.

The chain uses TRBV4-3 and TRBJ2-1, with a weak D call TRBD1 (6 bases). The CDR3 loop spans 16 amino acids. CDR1 and CDR2 from the germline V gene are LGHNA and YSLEER. V dropped 0 bases and J dropped 2 bases, with 11 bases sitting between them. The CDR3 sequence is CASSQDPAGAYNEQFF. The CDR3 coding sequence is TGCGCCAGCAGCCAAGATCCGGCAGGGGCCTACAATGAGCAGTTCTTC.

The chain uses TRBV29-1 and TRBJ1-1; unclear D gene. CDR1 is SQVTM and CDR2 is ANQGSEA in the germline V gene. With 0 bases removed from V and 9 bases from J, the gap between germline ends came to 11 bases. This CDR3 has 12 residues. CDR3 nucleotides: TGCAGCGTTGAAGAGATCCTTTCAAAAGCTTTCTTT. Translating gives CSVEEILSKAFF.